These 30 T cell receptor beta chains share one sample of origin, sequenced in a study of blood T cell repertoires in COVID-19. Using immunoSEQ multiplex PCR, the repertoire was profiled, and TCRdb retains in-frame clones only, with some absent. The sample records about 63,000 clones, 65% to 85% being singletons. Sequenced input: peripheral blood. The receptors shown here come from a human donor in a cohort sampled during active COVID-19.

The chain has TRBV12-3 or TRBV12-4 and TRBJ2-3; possibly TRBD2 for D (5 bases). The CDR3 runs 13 residues. V lost 6 bases, J lost 0 bases, and 7 bases lay in between. CDR3: CASRTGSTDTQYF. In DNA form, the CDR3 reads TGTGCCAGCAGGACGGGGAGCACAGATACGCAGTATTTT.

The table lists this clone with a few counts. The chain links TRBV4-1 to TRBJ2-4, with D hard to call. CDR1 MGHRA and CDR2 YSYEKL come from the germline V gene. The CDR3 has 17 amino acids. The V and J ends lost 0 bases and 2 bases respectively, with 14 bases between them. CDR3 nucleotide sequence: TGCGCCAGCAGCCAAGATCTAGGTAGGTCAACCAAAAACATTCAGTACTTC. This translates into CASSQDLGRSTKNIQYF.

The V gene is TRBV14, the J gene TRBJ1-1; weak D call: TRBD1 (6 bases). Per the germline V gene, CDR1 is SGHDN and CDR2 is FVKESK. The V and J ends lost 0 bases and 0 bases respectively, with 11 bases between them. The CDR3 is 16 residues long. The CDR3 DNA sequence: TGTGCCAGCAGCCAAGACAGGGGAGGGGTGAACACTGAAGCTTTCTTT. Its protein product is CASSQDRGGVNTEAFF.

The V and J genes are TRBV18 and TRBJ2-3, with TRBD2 identical over 16 bases. From germline, CDR1 is KGHSH and CDR2 LQKENI. This CDR3 is 18 amino acids long. The V segment lost 0 bases and the J segment 4 bases; nucleotides outside the gene matches: 4. The CDR3 spells CASSPPGLAGGPADTQYF. The CDR3 DNA reads as TGTGCCAGCTCACCACCGGGACTAGCGGGGGGGCCGGCAGATACGCAGTATTTT.

This clone has at least ten counts. V is TRBV25-1 and J is TRBJ2-3, with a tentative D call TRBD2 (5 bases). Trimming removed 6 bases from V and 1 base from J, with 11 bases in between. The CDR3 length is 14 residues. Looked up from germline, CDR1 is MGHDK and CDR2 is SYGVNS. The DNA of the CDR3 is TGTGCCAGCAGCCCTAGCTGGGGCACAGATACGCAGTATTTT. This encodes CASSPSWGTDTQYF. The variable domain in full, with the rest retrieved from reference TRBV25-1 and TRBJ2-3, is EADIYQTPRYLVIGTGKKITLECSQTMGHDKMYWYQQDPGMELHLIHYSYGVNSTEKGDLSSESTVSRIRTEHFPLTLESARPSHTSQYLCASSPSWGTDTQYFGPGTRLTVL.

The gene calls are TRBV5-5 and TRBJ1-3; possible D gene TRBD1, 5 bases. Trimming removed 5 bases at V and 0 bases at J, with 15 bases between. The CDR3 length is 16 residues. Germline V gene lookup returns CDR1 SGHKS and CDR2 YYEKEE (reference sequence). The chain's CDR3 is CASSSRDGSSGNTIYF. In DNA form, the CDR3 reads TGTGCCAGCAGTTCGCGGGACGGAAGCTCTGGAAACACCATATATTTT.

This clone was found a few times. This rearrangement joins TRBV2 to TRBJ2-7; 11 positions match TRBD1. CDR1 and CDR2 (germline): SNHLY, FYNNEI. J gave up 6 bases and V 6 bases, and 13 bases lay outside the gene matches. This CDR3 has 16 amino acids. The CDR3 protein is CASRTEGTGGWREQYF. CDR3 bases: TGTGCCAGCAGGACTGAGGGGACAGGGGGTTGGCGCGAGCAGTACTTC.

This sequence joins TRBV9 and TRBJ1-3; perhaps TRBD1 as D (5 bases). Looked up from germline, CDR1 is SGDLS and CDR2 is YYNGEE. The V gene lost 3 bases and the J gene lost 0 bases, with 10 bases spanning the gap. CDR3 length: 15 amino acids. The CDR3 DNA is TGTGCCAGCAGCGCGACAGCAACCTCTGGAAACACCATATATTTT. Its translation: CASSATATSGNTIYF.

The V and J genes are TRBV6-1 and TRBJ2-3; D might be TRBD1 (5 bases). Germline V CDR1 and CDR2: MNHNS, SASEGT. CDR3 length: 14 residues. Trimming pared 2 bases from V and 0 bases from J, leaving 6 bases between. The CDR3 loop reads CASSERGSTDTQYF. DNA of the CDR3: TGTGCCAGCAGTGAAAGGGGTAGCACAGATACGCAGTATTTT.

The chain is built from TRBV2 and TRBJ1-1, with D unresolved. Germline V gene data show CDR1 as SNHLY and CDR2 as FYNNEI. The CDR3 has 13 amino acids. The V end was cut by 6 bases, the J end by 1 base, with 9 bases between. The CDR3 is CASSPTPNTEAFF. DNA for the CDR3: TGTGCCAGCAGCCCGACACCGAACACTGAAGCTTTCTTT. Variable domain in full (rest from reference TRBV2 and TRBJ1-1): EPEVTQTPSHQVTQMGQEVILRCVPISNHLYFYWYRQILGQKVEFLVSFYNNEISEKSEIFDDQFSVERPDGSNFTLKIRSTKLEDSAMYFCASSPTPNTEAFFGQGTRLTVV.

The rearrangement uses TRBV5-1 and TRBJ1-1; 9 nucleotides match TRBD1. The CDR3 extends over 15 amino acids. The V segment lost 4 bases and the J segment 3 bases; nucleotides outside the gene matches: 7. From germline, CDR1 is SGHRS and CDR2 YFSETQ. This chain's CDR3 is CASSRGQGPYTEAFF. The DNA for the CDR3 is TGCGCCAGCAGCCGCGGACAGGGGCCTTACACTGAAGCTTTCTTT.

In DNA form, the CDR3 reads TGCGCCAGCAGTGTCCCGGGACAGGGGGCGCAGGGCTACACCTTC. It translates to CASSVPGQGAQGYTF. The chain combines TRBV10-2 with TRBJ1-2; 12 positions match TRBD1. The CDR3 sequence is 15 residues long. Trimming cost V 4 bases and J 8 bases; bases outside gene matches: 8. Germline values: CDR1 WSHSY, CDR2 SAAADI.

V gene TRBV7-3 combines with J gene TRBJ2-3; D call uncertain. The CDR3 consists of 13 residues. V dropped 4 bases and J dropped 0 bases, with 5 bases sitting between them. Germline CDR1 and CDR2: SGHTA and FQGTGA. CDR3 DNA: TGTGCCAGCAGCTCCTCTAGCACAGATACGCAGTATTTT. It codes for CASSSSSTDTQYF.

The chain couples TRBV5-5 to TRBJ2-1, with a possible D match to TRBD2 (7 bases). Per the germline V gene, CDR1 is SGHKS and CDR2 is YYEKEE (reference sequence). Trimming left V 7 bases short and J 6 bases short, with 17 bases between. The CDR3 has 14 residues. CDR3 coding DNA: TGTGCCAGCGCGACGGGGGGCTGGGGCAATGAGCAGTTCTTC. Its translation is CASATGGWGNEQFF.

This chain uses TRBV11-3 with TRBJ2-1, with TRBD2 as a possible D gene (6 bases). Germline V gene lookup returns CDR1 SGHNT and CDR2 YENEEA. Trimming shortened V by 5 bases and J by 8 bases, and 16 bases separated the two germline ends. This CDR3 has 14 residues. The CDR3 sequence: CASSVGLQRDEQFF. Written as DNA, the CDR3 is TGTGCCAGCAGCGTAGGACTACAGAGAGATGAGCAGTTCTTC.

This chain uses TRBV27 with TRBJ1-2; possible D gene TRBD1, 6 bases. Germline assignment: CDR1 MNHEY and CDR2 SMNVEV (reference sequence). Trimming removed 6 bases at V and 0 bases at J, with 14 bases between. CDR3 size: 15 residues. DNA of the CDR3: TGTGCCAGCAGGCCTGGGGACAAAGCTAACTATGGCTACACCTTC. It encodes CASRPGDKANYGYTF.

The chain couples TRBV11-2 to TRBJ1-1; TRBD1 agrees at 7 bases. Germline assignment: CDR1 SGHAT and CDR2 FQNNGV. There are 13 residues in the CDR3. Trimming removed 4 bases from V and 4 bases from J; junction bases left unmatched: 3. The CDR3 nucleotides are TGTGCCAGCAGCTACAACAGGGGCACTGAAGCTTTCTTT. This codes for CASSYNRGTEAFF. Filled out from reference TRBV11-2 and TRBJ1-1, the complete variable domain reads EAGVAQSPRYKIIEKRQSVAFWCNPISGHATLYWYQQILGQGPKLLIQFQNNGVVDDSQLPKDRFSAERLKGVDSTLKIQPAKLEDSAVYLCASSYNRGTEAFFGQGTRLTVV.

This rearrangement joins TRBV10-3 to TRBJ2-5, with 8 positions matching TRBD2. CDR1 ENHRY and CDR2 SYGVKD come from the germline V gene. V lost 2 bases to trimming and J lost 1 base; unmatched junction nucleotides: 15. The CDR3 totals 19 residues. As DNA, the CDR3 is TGTGCCATCAGTGAGGCCCCGGGGGGGAGCGGGGGTTCCCAAGAGACCCAGTACTTC. It codes for CAISEAPGGSGGSQETQYF.

CDR3 sequence reads: CASSVASINGGEQYF. The CDR3 nucleotides read TGTGCCAGCAGCGTAGCTTCGATTAACGGAGGCGAGCAGTACTTC. The chain combines TRBV9 with TRBJ2-7, with D tentatively TRBD2 (5 bases). CDR3 length equals 15 residues. Germline loops: CDR1 SGDLS, CDR2 YYNGEE. V shed 0 bases and J shed 6 bases, with 16 bases lying between them.

The chain uses TRBV6-6 and TRBJ2-7, with 12 bases that match TRBD2. The CDR3 covers 16 residues. Trimming took 2 bases from V and 4 from J; bases not matched to a gene: 6. Germline lookup yields CDR1 MNHNY and CDR2 SVGAGI (reference sequence). CDR3 in amino acids: CASSYTRTSGTYEQYF. DNA for the CDR3: TGTGCCAGCAGTTACACAAGGACTAGCGGGACGTACGAGCAGTACTTC.

This clone occurred once. The chain employs TRBV19 and TRBJ2-7; TRBD1 matches 8 bases. The germline CDR1 and CDR2 sequences are LNHDA and SQIVND (reference sequence). The J segment lost 2 bases and the V segment lost 2 bases, leaving 11 bases of the junction unmatched. CDR3 length equals 17 residues. The CDR3 loop is CASSIKGGQGATYEQYF. CDR3 nucleotide sequence: TGTGCCAGTAGTATAAAGGGGGGCCAGGGGGCAACCTACGAGCAGTACTTC.

The V gene is TRBV9, the J gene TRBJ2-3; 10 bases align to TRBD2. Germline loops: CDR1 SGDLS, CDR2 YYNGEE. V lost 1 base to trimming and J lost 8 bases; unmatched junction nucleotides: 4. This CDR3 region has 14 residues. CDR3 nucleotides: TGTGCCAGCAGCGTACTAGCGGGAGAAGGTACGCAGTATTTT. Translated: CASSVLAGEGTQYF.

This chain joins TRBV7-2 and TRBJ2-7; perhaps TRBD1 as D (7 bases). There are 14 residues in the CDR3. V lost 2 bases, J lost 2 bases, and 10 bases lay in between. CDR1 is SGHTA, CDR2 FQGNSA, per germline. Here the CDR3 reads CASSLTRGAYEQYF. The CDR3 DNA follows: TGTGCCAGCAGCTTAACCAGGGGGGCCTACGAGCAGTACTTC.

This clone was detected only once. Other DNA sequences in the same sample also yield this CDR3. The chain carries TRBV4-2 and TRBJ1-2, with D perhaps matching TRBD1 (6 bases). This CDR3 is 15 amino acids long. Germline V gene sequence: CDR1 LGHNA, CDR2 YNFKEQ. The ends were cut back, 1 base at V and 0 bases at J, with 9 bases in the middle. The CDR3 reads CASSQGQAPNYGYTF. The CDR3 region has the DNA TGTGCCAGCAGCCAAGGACAGGCCCCTAACTATGGCTACACCTTC.

This clone was seen once. The rearrangement links TRBV6-6 to TRBJ1-4; D not resolved. This CDR3 has 15 amino acids. The V end was cut by 5 bases, the J end by 0 bases, with 10 bases between. The germline gives CDR1 MNHNY, CDR2 SVGAGI (reference sequence). This CDR3 reads CASSADGATNEKLFF. Written as DNA, the CDR3 is TGTGCCAGCAGTGCAGACGGAGCAACTAATGAAAAACTGTTTTTT.

In its sample, this clone was seen once. The CDR3 protein is CASSTLGTGDRAFF. The CDR3 bases are TGTGCCAGTAGTACCCTAGGAACAGGGGATCGGGCTTTCTTT. The chain couples TRBV19 to TRBJ1-1, with 7 bases matching TRBD1. This CDR3 contains 14 residues. The J segment lost 11 bases and the V segment lost 4 bases, leaving 13 bases of the junction unmatched. Germline V CDR1 and CDR2: LNHDA, SQIVND (reference sequence).

The CDR3 sequence: CASSVEAGGDTDTQYF. Here the CDR3 DNA reads TGTGCCAGCAGCGTAGAAGCAGGGGGAGACACAGATACGCAGTATTTT. The chain joins TRBV9 to TRBJ2-3; 7 positions agree with TRBD1. The ends lost 0 bases at V and 2 bases at J; junction bases unmatched: 6. The CDR3 has 16 amino acids. Per the germline V gene, CDR1 is SGDLS and CDR2 is YYNGEE.

The J gene is TRBJ2-5, the V gene TRBV5-1; a weak D match, TRBD2 (5 bases). Germline loops: CDR1 SGHRS, CDR2 YFSETQ. The germline V and J ends were trimmed by 2 bases and 1 base, with 12 bases remaining between them. CDR3 length: 15 amino acids. CDR3 sequence: CASSFVGAPQETQYF. CDR3 DNA: TGCGCCAGCAGCTTCGTGGGAGCCCCCCAAGAGACCCAGTACTTC.

V gene TRBV7-2 combines with J gene TRBJ1-5; D remains ambiguous. Trimming stripped 6 bases from V and 0 bases from J, with 9 bases between. The CDR3 totals 14 residues. CDR1 is SGHTA, CDR2 FQGNSA, per germline. This chain's CDR3 is CASRPDYSNQPQHF. CDR3 DNA: TGTGCCAGCAGGCCAGATTATAGCAATCAGCCCCAGCATTTT.

This clone was observed a single time. This sequence joins TRBV5-1 and TRBJ2-2; a possible D gene is TRBD1 (6 bases). The germline V gene encodes CDR1 SGHRS and CDR2 YFSETQ. Trimming left V 4 bases short and J 0 bases short, with 13 bases between. There are 16 residues in the CDR3. DNA of the CDR3: TGCGCCAGCAGCCCGCCGGGACAAGCGAACACCGGGGAGCTGTTTTTT. Translated: CASSPPGQANTGELFF. The variable domain in full, with the rest retrieved from reference TRBV5-1 and TRBJ2-2, is KAGVTQTPRYLIKTRGQQVTLSCSPISGHRSVSWYQQTPGQGLQFLFEYFSETQRNKGNFPGRFSGRQFSNSRSEMNVSTLELGDSALYLCASSPPGQANTGELFFGEGSRLTVL.